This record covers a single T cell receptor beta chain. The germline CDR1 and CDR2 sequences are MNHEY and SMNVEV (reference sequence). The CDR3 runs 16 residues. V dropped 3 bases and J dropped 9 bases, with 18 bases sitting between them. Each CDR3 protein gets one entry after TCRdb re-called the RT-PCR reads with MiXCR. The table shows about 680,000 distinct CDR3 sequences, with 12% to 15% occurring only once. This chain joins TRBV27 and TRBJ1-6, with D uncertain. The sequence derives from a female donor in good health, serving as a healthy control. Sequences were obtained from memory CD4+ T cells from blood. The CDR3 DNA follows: TGTGCCAGCAGTTTTGAGTCGAAACTAGGGATTTCACCCCTCCACTTT. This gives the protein CASSFESKLGISPLHF.